This TCR beta chain was found in a study of T cell responses to AZD1222 COVID-19 vaccine (dated by TCRdb to 2020 to 2022). General notes on the study: AZD1222 recipients with second doses at about 4 weeks or about 12 weeks were pooled, because spike-specific TCR depth and breadth did not differ between schedules. TCR sequencing covered more than 230 trial participants: some 210 given two doses of AZD1222 and 26 given two doses of MenACWY control vaccine. Trial participants were enrolled by age into subgroups of 18-55, 56-69 and 70-plus years, and around 150, 29 and 61 TCR-sequenced participants, respectively, were included in these subgroups.

The time point label on this specimen signifies: baseline before first vaccination. Vaccinee samples came from UK trials COV001 and COV002, including a single-blind randomized controlled phase 2/3 trial of AZD1222 (ChAdOx1 nCoV-19) in healthy adults. For TCRbeta chain sequencing, PBMC samples were collected from trial participants at day 0 and at day 28 after the second dose. The paper's findings and limits, for the study overall: No day 14 peak-response samples were available, so repertoires were characterized only after the peak T cell response. Participants were mostly white British and included more females than males, and it was suggested by the authors that clonal diversity may have been underestimated. Vaccine-associated CD4 TCRs spanned the whole spike protein, with dominant responses in regions 160-218 and 743-854. A significant rise in spike-specific TCR breadth and depth was observed after two AZD1222 doses relative to day 0 and relative to MenACWY recipients. Conclusions about previously exposed vaccinees are limited because only 5 or 6 AZD1222 recipients were SARS-CoV-2 seropositive at baseline. Epitopes outside the regions mutated in the B.1.351 and B.1.1.7 variants were reportedly recognized by nearly half of the unique spike-specific TCRs. In the small 56-69-year group, the increase in depth fell short of significance, most likely because of low power.

Points on this clone: There is no known antigen for this receptor. There are no base qualities to consult, and no much larger clone falls within one base.

The CDR1 and CDR2 encoded by the germline V gene are ENHRY and SYGVKD. V is pruned by 3 bases and J by 0 bases, leaving 8 bases of the junction without a gene match. The CDR3 numbers 17 residues from cysteine through phenylalanine. CDR3 DNA only is kept here, 51 bases in frame from base 1. The CDR3 regions of human TCRbeta chains were subjected to immunosequencing. Turning to the authors' computational methods: Repertoire TCRs were checked for matches against a reference library of SARS-CoV-2-specific TCRs that had been generated using the MIRA antigen-specificity platform. Breadth meant the fraction of unique TCRs that were SARS-CoV-2-associated, whereas depth meant the fraction of total T cells that were SARS-CoV-2-associated. Using the MIRA data, each spike-specific TCR was assigned both to the spike region to which the TCR was reactive and to a CD4 or CD8 class. Log10-transformed breadth and depth values were compared by one-way ANOVA with Sidak's multiple comparisons tests. This immuneACCESS table, as held by TCRdb, lists in-frame sequences with V and J called but not all clones. Of the missing ones, under half trace to an unresolved V gene in checked studies; the others have no known cause. That table supplies the V and J calls and clone size; D and trimming were determined from the DNA. This sample holds more than 85,000 clones; around 86% were observed only once. The ten most abundant clones make up approximately 7.9% of the sample.

This TCR derives from an adult in good health. The rearrangement joined TRBV10-3 to TRBJ1-1; 9 middle bases align to TRBD1. The input for sequencing was peripheral blood, taken on day 0 of AZD1222 vaccination. The base sequence is TGTGCCATCAGTGAAGGTCCGACAGGGGGTATGAACACTGAAGCTTTCTTT. Its translation reads: CAISEGPTGGMNTEAFF.